Listed below are T cell receptor beta chains from one sample, sequenced in a study of blood T cell repertoires in COVID-19. Produced via immunoSEQ multiplex PCR; TCRdb's table is partial and in-frame only. The data hold approximately 280,000 clones, with roughly nine tenths observed a single time. Sequencing was carried out using PBMCs or T cells enriched from blood (not recorded which). The source of these receptors is a woman aged 40-49 years who had recovered from COVID-19. Both conserved end residues are part of each CDR3.

J gene	V gene	CDR3 protein
TRBJ2-1	TRBV5-8	CASSRGWGNEQFF
TRBJ1-1	TRBV19	CASSPSGPNTEAFF
TRBJ2-7	TRBV2	CASSQYGTGGREQYF
TRBJ1-2	TRBV30	CAWSGGQAEGGYTF
TRBJ2-7	TRBV18	CASSPDSGNYEQYF
TRBJ1-1	TRBV11-2	CASSARTGLGNKAFF
TRBJ1-3	TRBV7-2	CASSLDRGGNTIYF
TRBJ2-3	TRBV29-1	CSQTRGLAGGLDTQYF
TRBJ1-1	TRBV3-1/TRBV3-2	CASSQDGGTVNTEAFF
TRBJ2-7	TRBV20-1	CSARRPQGLYF
TRBJ2-3	TRBV2	CASRQLGGNTDTQYF
TRBJ2-6	TRBV2	CASRGRTAQGAGANVLTF
TRBJ2-1	TRBV5-1	CASSSRQVQNEQFF
TRBJ2-1	TRBV30	CASSRQVFNEQFF